This TCR beta chain was sequenced in a study of T cell changes during pregnancy in multiple sclerosis. The assay was immunoSEQ multiplex PCR, and TCRdb's table has in-frame clones only and misses some. The sample shows 70,000 to 90,000 clones, roughly nine tenths of them seen only once. Germline V gene data show CDR1 as LNHNV and CDR2 as YYDKDF (reference sequence). This CDR3 spans 12 amino acids. Trimming removed 8 bases at V and 3 bases at J, with 7 bases between. The specimen was PBMCs, collected in the first trimester of pregnancy. V gene TRBV15 combines with J gene TRBJ2-2, with D uncertain. The receptor comes from a female donor in good health, serving as a control in a pregnancy study. Some clones in this sample may be carry-over from other donors' samples. The CDR3 loop is CATLLDTGELFF. The CDR3 nucleotides are TGTGCCACCCTACTGGACACCGGGGAGCTGTTTTTT.